Listed below are T cell receptor beta chains from one sample, sequenced in a study of graft-versus-host responses after intestinal transplantation. TCRdb's copy holds only in-frame clones and misses some; the assay was immunoSEQ multiplex PCR. This table has just under 100,000 clones, 80% to 95% appearing once. Sequencing was performed on PBMCs, taken just under 460 days after intestinal transplant. These receptors originate from a human patient who received an intestinal transplant, so some T cells may come from the graft donor. Each CDR3 is given with its conserved first and last residue. D genes are given only for firm matches. Size is stated for part of the rows, as once, few or many counts, or as a class when the clone is expanded.

TRBJ2-2 | . | 14 | TRBV5-1 | . | TGCGCCAGCAGCTCTACAGGATACACCGGGGAGCTGTTTTTT | CASSSTGYTGELFF
TRBJ1-6 | . | 16 | TRBV9 | . | TGTGCCAGCAGCGTAGAAGGGGAGTCCTATAATTCACCCCTCCACTTT | CASSVEGESYNSPLHF
TRBJ2-6 | TRBD1 | 17 | TRBV19 | . | TGTGCCAGTAGTATATACAGGGGAGACTCTGGGGCCAACGTCCTGACTTTC | CASSIYRGDSGANVLTF
TRBJ1-2 | . | 10 | TRBV6-1 | few | TGTGCCGCCAAGGGGTATGGCTACACCTTC | CAAKGYGYTF
TRBJ1-4 | . | 15 | TRBV10-3 | . | TGTGCCATCAGTGAGTTCCCAGGCGCTGGGGAAAAACTGTTTTTT | CAISEFPGAGEKLFF
TRBJ1-2 | . | 13 | TRBV6-1 | . | TGTGCCAGCAGTGGAGGATCGATGGATGGCTACACCTTC | CASSGGSMDGYTF
TRBJ2-5 | . | 17 | TRBV4-1 | . | TGCGCCAGCAGCCAAGATATCCCTGGGGGCGTTTTGGAGACCCAGTACTTC | CASSQDIPGGVLETQYF
TRBJ2-3 | . | 15 | TRBV7-3 | . | TGTGCCAGCAGCTTAAAGGACGGTCGGACAGATACGCAGTATTTT | CASSLKDGRTDTQYF
TRBJ2-3 | . | 16 | TRBV27 | once | TGTGCCAGCAGTTTATCCAGGGCTAGGGCCGGAAATACGCAGTATTTT | CASSLSRARAGNTQYF
TRBJ2-7 | . | 15 | TRBV6-6 | . | TGTGCCAGCAGTTCCCCAGGGGAAAGTCGCTACGAGCAGTACTTC | CASSSPGESRYEQYF
TRBJ2-3 | TRBD2 | 18 | TRBV11-2 | . | TGTGCCAGCAGCTCTTACATGCTAGCGGGCGAACGAAGAGATACGCAGTATTTT | CASSSYMLAGERRDTQYF
TRBJ2-3 | TRBD1 | 16 | TRBV7-8 | . | TGTGCCAGCAGCCCCAGACAGGGGCGCGTGGAGAATACGCAGTATTTT | CASSPRQGRVENTQYF
TRBJ2-5 | . | 13 | TRBV18 | . | TGTGCCAGCTCACCCCCGGGCGAGGAGACCCAGTACTTC | CASSPPGEETQYF
TRBJ1-5 | . | 15 | TRBV9 | . | TGTGCCAGCAGCGTAGGTCCGGGAGAGGGTCAGCCCCAGCATTTT | CASSVGPGEGQPQHF
TRBJ2-1 | . | 15 | TRBV9 | . | TGTGCCAGCAGCATACGGGCCGTCCAGGGGTTGGAGCAGTTCTTC | CASSIRAVQGLEQFF
TRBJ2-1 | . | 14 | TRBV11-2 | once | TGTGCCAGCAGCTTAGCGGGGTCCCACAATGAGCAGTTCTTC | CASSLAGSHNEQFF
TRBJ2-2 | . | 16 | TRBV6-4 | . | TGTGCCAGCAGTGACGGACGGGGGCCGAACACCGGGGAGCTGTTTTTT | CASSDGRGPNTGELFF